The 32 T cell receptor beta chains below were found in one sample sequenced in a study of blood T cell repertoires in COVID-19. Clones were sequenced by immunoSEQ multiplex PCR, and TCRdb holds only the in-frame ones, with some missing. This sample has roughly 340,000 clones, with 87% found just once. Sequencing was carried out using PBMCs or T cells enriched from blood (not recorded which). All receptors come from a middle-aged man in a cohort exposed to, infected with or recovered from COVID-19 (not recorded which).

The chain joins TRBV10-3 to TRBJ2-3; D may be TRBD2 (5 bases). The germline CDR1 and CDR2 sequences are ENHRY and SYGVKD. The V gene lost 5 bases and the J gene lost 2 bases, with 14 bases spanning the gap. CDR3 length: 15 residues. CDR3 amino acids: CAISQGSGVTDTQYF. The DNA of the CDR3 is TGTGCCATCAGTCAAGGGAGTGGTGTCACAGATACGCAGTATTTT.

The CDR3 loop is CAWGQVLYEQYF. CDR3 DNA: TGTGCCTGGGGACAGGTACTCTACGAGCAGTACTTC. The chain links TRBV30 to TRBJ2-7; 7 bases line up with TRBD1. The germline V gene has CDR1 GTSNPN and CDR2 SVGIG (reference sequence). The V and J ends lost 5 bases and 3 bases, in that order; junction bases with no gene match: 4. CDR3 length equals 12 residues. Complete variable domain (other parts from reference TRBV30 and TRBJ2-7): SQTIHQWPATLVQPVGSPLSLECTVEGTSNPNLYWYRQAAGRGLQLLFYSVGIGQISSEVPQNLSASRPQDRQFILSSKKLLLSDSGFYLCAWGQVLYEQYFGPGTRLTVT.

This rearrangement joins TRBV11-2 to TRBJ2-5; D gene uncertain. Germline CDR1 is SGHAT and CDR2 is FQNNGV. V lost 1 base and J lost 5, with 8 bases in between. The CDR3 is 13 residues long. The CDR3 region is CASSLGAGETQYF. The CDR3 DNA reads TGTGCCAGCAGCTTAGGGGCTGGGGAGACCCAGTACTTC.

The chain joins TRBV28 to TRBJ2-7; no reliable D call. Trimming cost V 0 bases and J 1 base, with 4 bases left between them. Germline CDR1 is MDHEN and CDR2 is SYDVKM. The CDR3 has 13 residues. CDR3 protein: CASSLWESYEQYF. CDR3 in DNA: TGTGCCAGCAGTTTATGGGAGTCCTACGAGCAGTACTTC.

The V gene is TRBV10-2, the J gene TRBJ2-1; tentative D call: TRBD2 (5 bases). This CDR3 region has 16 residues. Trimming pared 8 bases from V and 1 base from J, leaving 18 bases between. Germline CDR1 reads WSHSY; CDR2 reads SAAADI. CDR3 residues: CASGGSEVVSYNEQFF. CDR3 nucleotides: TGCGCCAGCGGAGGAAGCGAGGTTGTGTCCTACAATGAGCAGTTCTTC.

This sequence joins TRBV30 and TRBJ1-3, with D hard to call. V lost 1 base and J lost 4, with 5 bases in between. CDR1 and CDR2 (germline): GTSNPN, SVGIG (reference sequence). The CDR3 totals 12 residues. CDR3 loop: CAWSEQGNTIYF. CDR3 bases: TGTGCCTGGAGTGAACAGGGAAACACCATATATTTT.

The chain is built from TRBV21-1 and TRBJ2-6; the DNA was not compared with TRBD1, the D call given in the table. TRBV21-1 is deemed a pseudogene. CDR3 size: 17 residues. CDR3 DNA sequence: TGTGCCAGCAGCACCTCGGACAGCTACTCTGGGGCCAACGTCCTGACTTTC. It yields the protein CASSTSDSYSGANVLTF.

The gene calls are TRBV28 and TRBJ1-2; D may be TRBD1 (6 bases). V was clipped by 2 bases and J by 6 bases, with 10 bases between them. The CDR3 runs to 13 residues. Germline CDR1 reads MDHEN; CDR2 reads SYDVKM. The CDR3, as DNA: TGTGCCAGCAGTTTAGCCAGGGGAAATGGCTACACCTTC. Encoded protein: CASSLARGNGYTF.

The gene calls are TRBV11-3 and TRBJ2-3; 9 bases line up with TRBD2. V gave up 4 bases and J gave up 4 bases; unmatched junction bases: 6. CDR3 length: 15 amino acids. Germline V gene sequence: CDR1 SGHNT, CDR2 YENEEA. The CDR3 DNA reads TGTGCCAGCAGCTGGGGACTAGCAGGCCCAGATACGCAGTATTTT. Translating it yields CASSWGLAGPDTQYF.

V is TRBV6-5 and J is TRBJ2-7, with 11 positions matching TRBD2. Germline V gives CDR1 MNHEY, CDR2 SVGAGI. The CDR3 is made up of 15 amino acids. Losses at the gene ends were 3 bases for V and 4 bases for J; bases not matched to a gene: 5. This CDR3 is CASSYIAGGQYEQYF. Here the CDR3 DNA reads TGTGCCAGCAGTTATATAGCGGGAGGGCAGTACGAGCAGTACTTC.

This clone is a singleton in its sample. The chain has TRBV10-1 and TRBJ2-3; TRBD2 is a possible D gene (5 bases). Germline CDR1 reads WNHNN; CDR2 reads SYGVQD (reference sequence). V lost 3 bases to trimming and J lost 1 base, with 11 bases between them. This CDR3 region has 15 residues. The CDR3, as DNA: TGCGCCAGCAGTGATCCGGGATTAGGCACAGATACGCAGTATTTT. Translated: CASSDPGLGTDTQYF.

The chain uses TRBV5-1 and TRBJ2-1, with 11 positions matching TRBD2. Unmatched junction bases numbered 4, after V lost 1 base and J lost 4 bases. The CDR3 sequence is 16 residues long. In germline, CDR1 is SGHRS, CDR2 YFSETQ. DNA for the CDR3: TGCGCCAGCAGCTTGACTAGCGGGAGTCTTTACAATGAGCAGTTCTTC. Translating gives CASSLTSGSLYNEQFF.

This rearrangement joins TRBV9 to TRBJ2-3, with 12 bases aligning to TRBD2. Germline V gene sequence: CDR1 SGDLS, CDR2 YYNGEE. V lost 3 bases to trimming and J lost 3 bases; unmatched junction nucleotides: 5. This CDR3 comprises 16 residues. The CDR3 DNA reads TGTGCCAGCAGCGAGAGGACTAGCGGGAAGACAGATACGCAGTATTTT. It yields the protein CASSERTSGKTDTQYF.

The chain carries TRBV19 and TRBJ1-2; 8 bases are a match to TRBD1. Germline CDR1 LNHDA, CDR2 SQIVND (reference sequence). The CDR3 extends over 13 amino acids. With V trimmed by 3 bases and J by 8 bases, 5 bases remained unmatched. The CDR3 reads CASSMGQVGGYTF. The CDR3 nucleotides read TGTGCCAGTAGTATGGGACAGGTGGGCGGCTACACCTTC. Together with reference TRBV19 and TRBJ1-2, the CDR3 gives the full variable domain: DGGITQSPKYLFRKEGQNVTLSCEQNLNHDAMYWYRQDPGQGLRLIYYSQIVNDFQKGDIAEGYSVSREKKESFPLTVTSAQKNPTAFYLCASSMGQVGGYTFGSGTRLTVV.

The J gene is TRBJ2-7, the V gene TRBV27, with D perhaps matching TRBD1 (6 bases). In germline, CDR1 is MNHEY, CDR2 SMNVEV (reference sequence). V shed 6 bases and J shed 2 bases, with 11 bases lying between them. This CDR3 spans 13 amino acids. The DNA for the CDR3 is TGTGCCAGCAGGACCGGACAGACCTACGAGCAGTACTTC. Amino acids: CASRTGQTYEQYF.

The chain links TRBV5-1 to TRBJ2-2, with D tentatively TRBD1 (5 bases). This CDR3 has 15 amino acids. Germline V CDR1 and CDR2: SGHRS, YFSETQ. The V end was cut by 1 base, the J end by 5 bases, with 12 bases between. The CDR3 sequence: CASSLTSGYTGELFF. The CDR3 coding sequence is TGCGCCAGCAGCTTGACGTCAGGGTATACCGGGGAGCTGTTTTTT. The full variable domain, with the rest looked up from reference TRBV5-1 and TRBJ2-2, is KAGVTQTPRYLIKTRGQQVTLSCSPISGHRSVSWYQQTPGQGLQFLFEYFSETQRNKGNFPGRFSGRQFSNSRSEMNVSTLELGDSALYLCASSLTSGYTGELFFGEGSRLTVL.

The chain recombines TRBV29-1 with TRBJ2-7; 7 bases line up with TRBD2. The V gene end was trimmed by 1 base and the J gene end by 4 bases; junction bases not matched to a gene: 13. This CDR3 contains 16 residues. The germline V gene has CDR1 SQVTM and CDR2 ANQGSEA. The CDR3 reads CSVEVWDGGRPYEQYF. The CDR3 nucleotides are TGCAGCGTTGAAGTTTGGGACGGCGGGAGACCATACGAGCAGTACTTC.

The CDR3 here is CASSPSEGEGYTF. CDR3 DNA sequence: TGTGCCAGCTCACCATCGGAGGGGGAGGGTTACACCTTC. The chain is built from TRBV18 and TRBJ1-2; D perhaps matches TRBD1 (6 bases). The germline V and J ends were trimmed by 2 bases and 11 bases, with 15 bases remaining between them. The CDR3 has 13 amino acids. Germline values: CDR1 KGHSH, CDR2 LQKENI.

V usage is TRBV11-2 and J usage is TRBJ1-1; D possibly corresponds to TRBD1 (5 bases). The germline gives CDR1 SGHAT, CDR2 FQNNGV. V gave up 1 base and J gave up 1 base, with 7 bases separating them. The CDR3 runs 14 residues. This chain's CDR3 is CASSLGGQNTEAFF. CDR3 bases: TGTGCCAGCAGCTTAGGTGGACAGAACACTGAAGCTTTCTTT.

This chain connects TRBV28 to TRBJ2-7; 9 bases map to TRBD1. The V gene's germline CDR1 is MDHEN and CDR2 SYDVKM. The trim removed 4 bases at V and 12 bases at J, leaving 10 bases unmatched. The CDR3 consists of 13 residues. The chain's CDR3 is CASSSGQGGSLYF. The DNA for the CDR3 is TGTGCCAGCAGTTCGGGACAGGGAGGATCTCTGTACTTC.

The rearrangement uses TRBV4-1 and TRBJ2-2, with 8 bases aligning to TRBD2. With 2 bases clipped from V and 1 base from J, the junction kept 6 bases outside the gene matches. This CDR3 is built from 17 residues. Germline loops: CDR1 MGHRA, CDR2 YSYEKL. The CDR3 spells CASSQHAGTRNTGELFF. In DNA, the CDR3 is TGCGCCAGCAGCCAACACGCCGGGACTAGGAACACCGGGGAGCTGTTTTTT.

The V gene is TRBV19, the J gene TRBJ2-1; D is undetermined. The CDR3 loop spans 13 amino acids. Germline V lookup: CDR1 LNHDA, CDR2 SQIVND (reference sequence). V was trimmed by 10 bases and J by 0 bases, leaving 10 bases between them. This chain's CDR3 is CATQPGSYNEQFF. The CDR3 nucleotides read TGTGCCACTCAGCCAGGCTCCTACAATGAGCAGTTCTTC.

This clone is a singleton in its sample. The gene calls are TRBV7-2 and TRBJ2-7; 7 positions agree with TRBD2. V gave up 5 bases and J gave up 2 bases; unmatched junction bases: 15. This CDR3 has 17 residues. Germline-derived CDR1 and CDR2 are SGHTA and FQGNSA. The CDR3 coding sequence is TGTGCCAGCAGCCCGCAATGGGTGGGAGGGAGCACCTACGAGCAGTACTTC. Its protein product is CASSPQWVGGSTYEQYF.

The chain carries TRBV7-2 and TRBJ2-1; 9 bases fit TRBD2. The CDR3 runs to 16 residues. CDR1 is SGHTA and CDR2 is FQGNSA in the germline V gene. With 1 base clipped from V and 4 bases from J, the junction kept 5 bases outside the gene matches. The CDR3 nucleotides are TGTGCCAGCAGCTTAGTGGTTAGCGGGGGATACAATGAGCAGTTCTTC. Translating it yields CASSLVVSGGYNEQFF.

The chain combines TRBV18 with TRBJ2-2; tentative D call: TRBD2 (6 bases). V was shortened by 8 bases and J by 1 base, with 14 bases between the two germline ends. The CDR3 has 15 residues. The germline V gene has CDR1 KGHSH and CDR2 LQKENI. CDR3 sequence: CASVPGSQNTGELFF. The CDR3 coding sequence is TGTGCCAGCGTCCCCGGGAGCCAGAACACCGGGGAGCTGTTTTTT.

The chain uses TRBV10-1 and TRBJ2-1, with 7 bases aligning to TRBD2. The CDR3 runs to 17 residues. Germline V gene data show CDR1 as WNHNN and CDR2 as SYGVQD (reference sequence). V gave up 3 bases and J gave up 0 bases; unmatched junction bases: 8. The DNA for the CDR3 is TGCGCCAGCAGTGAAGGCGGGAGCTCGAGCTCCTACAATGAGCAGTTCTTC. Translated: CASSEGGSSSSYNEQFF.

The chain combines TRBV18 with TRBJ1-1, with no clear D. V was shortened by 2 bases and J by 4 bases, with 8 bases between the two germline ends. From germline, CDR1 is KGHSH and CDR2 LQKENI. The CDR3 has 13 residues. The CDR3 coding sequence is TGTGCCAGCTCACCAAGCGAAGGCACTGAAGCTTTCTTT. Residues: CASSPSEGTEAFF.

The chain couples TRBV28 to TRBJ2-7; TRBD1 might be the D (5 bases). The germline V gene encodes CDR1 MDHEN and CDR2 SYDVKM. The CDR3 sequence is 14 residues long. V was pared by 1 base and J by 3 bases, with 10 bases between. CDR3 DNA sequence: TGTGCCAGCAGTTTATTCGAGGACAACTACGAGCAGTACTTC. This sequence encodes CASSLFEDNYEQYF.

A single count supports this clone. The rearrangement uses TRBV24-1 and TRBJ1-2, with a weak D call TRBD1 (5 bases). Germline V CDR1 and CDR2: KGHDR, SFDVKD. V shed 6 bases and J shed 7 bases, with 14 bases lying between them. The CDR3 consists of 13 residues. The CDR3: CATSSHQGLGYTF. The CDR3, as DNA: TGTGCCACCAGTTCACATCAGGGACTTGGCTACACCTTC.

The chain combines TRBV14 with TRBJ2-3; 12 bases are shared with TRBD2. Trimming cost V 3 bases and J 6 bases; bases outside gene matches: 1. The germline V gene encodes CDR1 SGHDN and CDR2 FVKESK. The CDR3 spans 14 residues. CDR3 protein: CASSHGTSGDTQYF. The CDR3 DNA reads TGTGCCAGCAGCCATGGGACTAGCGGGGATACGCAGTATTTT. Together with reference TRBV14 and TRBJ2-3, the CDR3 gives the full variable domain: EAGVTQFPSHSVIEKGQTVTLRCDPISGHDNLYWYRRVMGKEIKFLLHFVKESKQDESGMPNNRFLAERTGGTYSTLKVQPAELEDSGVYFCASSHGTSGDTQYFGPGTRLTVL.

This clone was counted a single time. The chain couples TRBV29-1 to TRBJ1-1; D is undetermined. The CDR3 is 13 residues long. Trimming removed 7 bases from V and 0 bases from J, with 12 bases in between. Germline V gives CDR1 SQVTM, CDR2 ANQGSEA. CDR3 loop: CSAARGMNTEAFF. The CDR3 nucleotides read TGCAGCGCCGCAAGAGGCATGAACACTGAAGCTTTCTTT.

This chain uses TRBV4-1 with TRBJ2-7; tentatively, D is TRBD2 (6 bases). The germline gives CDR1 MGHRA, CDR2 YSYEKL. There are 17 residues in the CDR3. The germline V and J ends were trimmed by 3 bases and 2 bases, with 20 bases remaining between them. This CDR3 reads CASSHDRGTPQTYEQYF. The CDR3 DNA follows: TGCGCCAGCAGCCATGATCGCGGGACTCCTCAAACCTACGAGCAGTACTTC.